The rows below give T cell receptor beta chains drawn from one sample of a study of blood T cell repertoires in COVID-19. Libraries were prepared by immunoSEQ multiplex PCR; TCRdb keeps only in-frame clonotypes and omits some of them. The table has 120,000 to 150,000 clones, around 90% seen once. Input material: peripheral blood. The receptors stem from a woman aged 55-69 years with acute or convalescent COVID-19. Both conserved end residues are part of each CDR3. The D gene is left open where the match is weak.

CDR3 protein	J gene	V gene	D gene
CASSLVGAYNEQFF	TRBJ2-1	TRBV5-1	-
CASQWRGNTEAFF	TRBJ1-1	TRBV6-5	-
CGAGQGIYEQYF	TRBJ2-7	TRBV27	TRBD1
CASSPDRRNTEAFF	TRBJ1-1	TRBV6-2/TRBV6-3	-
CASTRGGSGAQYF	TRBJ2-7	TRBV6-5	TRBD2
CASSPNGAGDPYEQYF	TRBJ2-7	TRBV5-1	-
CASSIQGRSGNTIYF	TRBJ1-3	TRBV6-5	-
CASRIGTGVYYGYTF	TRBJ1-2	TRBV5-6	TRBD1
CASSLARYSPLHF	TRBJ1-6	TRBV11-2	-
CASSYDKTAYFYEQYF	TRBJ2-7	TRBV6-5	-
CASSLRGGEQYF	TRBJ2-7	TRBV27	TRBD2
CASSQEGQGFSPLHF	TRBJ1-6	TRBV4-1	TRBD1
CASSLAQGQGSFF	TRBJ1-1	TRBV5-1	TRBD1
CASSQEIMAFSYGYTF	TRBJ1-2	TRBV4-3	-
CASSIGQAHGYTF	TRBJ1-2	TRBV19	-
CASSLDREGNEKLFF	TRBJ1-4	TRBV7-9	-
CASSLEESRVTGELFF	TRBJ2-2	TRBV5-1	-
CSVVTGANQPQHF	TRBJ1-5	TRBV29-1	-
CASSQTALAGAALDTQYF	TRBJ2-3	TRBV3-1/TRBV3-2	TRBD2
CASSPRQGRDGNTEAFF	TRBJ1-1	TRBV6-6	TRBD1
CASKKRGGPSDEQFF	TRBJ2-1	TRBV5-6	TRBD2
CASNMDRRGGYTF	TRBJ1-2	TRBV5-8	-
CAISESQGLGPASEKLFF	TRBJ1-4	TRBV10-3	TRBD1
CASSQEIAGGNTGELFF	TRBJ2-2	TRBV4-2	TRBD2
CAWSRDRGRFGYTF	TRBJ1-2	TRBV30	TRBD1
CASSYSRAGGELFF	TRBJ2-2	TRBV6-6	-
CASSEGLRGYTF	TRBJ1-2	TRBV4-3	-
CASRLTGGDTEAFF	TRBJ1-1	TRBV6-6	-
CASSFRGVANTEAFF	TRBJ1-1	TRBV11-2	-
CASSIVRVAFF	TRBJ1-1	TRBV19	-
CATSRGYRDRASYEQYF	TRBJ2-7	TRBV15	TRBD1
CATSPHPGTSGGDTQYF	TRBJ2-3	TRBV15	TRBD2
CASSTGQAALEQYF	TRBJ2-7	TRBV5-1	TRBD1
CASSPPATGRETQYF	TRBJ2-5	TRBV18	TRBD1
CASRPTGPTYEQYF	TRBJ2-7	TRBV19	TRBD1
CASSQLMGSTGELFF	TRBJ2-2	TRBV11-2	-
CASSFYSGELFF	TRBJ2-2	TRBV27	-
CASSAGTGGSWEQYF	TRBJ2-7	TRBV19	TRBD1
CASSEVVGPSGNTIYF	TRBJ1-3	TRBV2	-
CASSLSFEGNSPLHF	TRBJ1-6	TRBV28	-
CASSVSGQGINQPQHF	TRBJ1-5	TRBV7-2	TRBD1
CASTSGGRRTEAFF	TRBJ1-1	TRBV5-6	-
CASQPSEPYPNYGYTF	TRBJ1-2	TRBV28	-
CATSAGYSQPQHF	TRBJ1-5	TRBV24-1	-
CASSYSGQLGEKLFF	TRBJ1-4	TRBV6-2/TRBV6-3	TRBD1
CASKANQATTGELFF	TRBJ2-2	TRBV27	-
CAWSVELNQPQHF	TRBJ1-5	TRBV30	-
CASSQEIGTGGPYEQYF	TRBJ2-7	TRBV4-3	TRBD1
CASSNLAGGEGNTEAFF	TRBJ1-1	TRBV5-1	TRBD1
CASSQVYGGNQPQHF	TRBJ1-5	TRBV4-3	-
CASSSGINSPLHF	TRBJ1-6	TRBV19	-
CASTELSPGQQAFF	TRBJ1-1	TRBV2	TRBD1
CASSPRYGYTF	TRBJ1-2	TRBV6-6	-
CASSPSDSGGYNEQFF	TRBJ2-1	TRBV11-2	TRBD1